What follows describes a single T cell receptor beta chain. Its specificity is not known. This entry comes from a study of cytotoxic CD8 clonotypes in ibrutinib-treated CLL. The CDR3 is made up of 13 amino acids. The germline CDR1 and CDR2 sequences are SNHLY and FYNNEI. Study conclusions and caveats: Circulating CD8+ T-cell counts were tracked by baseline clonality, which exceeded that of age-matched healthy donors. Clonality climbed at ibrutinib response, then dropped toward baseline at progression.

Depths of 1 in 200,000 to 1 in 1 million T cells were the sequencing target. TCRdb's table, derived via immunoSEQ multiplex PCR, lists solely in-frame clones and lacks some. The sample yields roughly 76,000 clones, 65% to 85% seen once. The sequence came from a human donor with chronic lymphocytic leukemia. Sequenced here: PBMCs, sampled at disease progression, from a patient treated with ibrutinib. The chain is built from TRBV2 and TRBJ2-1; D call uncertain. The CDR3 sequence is CGVSVSSYNEQFF. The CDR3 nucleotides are TGTGGCGTTTCGGTGAGCTCCTACAATGAGCAGTTCTTC.